The table lists the clone carrying this T cell receptor (beta chain) with a count of one. Assay used: immunoSEQ multiplex PCR; TCRdb lists only in-frame clones, some missing. The sample has around 230,000 clones, over 90% seen once. This CDR3 spans 16 amino acids. V was clipped by 2 bases and J by 8 bases; unmatched bases: 13. Per germline, CDR1 KGHSH and CDR2 LQKENI. The data derive from a study of control samples from healthy donors and cancer patients. The TCR originated in a man between 45 and 60 years old in good health. The rearrangement joins TRBV18 to TRBJ1-2, with 8 bases fitting TRBD1. Material: blood. As DNA, the CDR3 is TGTGCCAGCTCACCAGGAGGGACAGGCCAGACTAACGGCTACACCTTC. It encodes CASSPGGTGQTNGYTF.